This T cell receptor beta chain comes out of a study of cytomegalovirus exposure and HLA in healthy donors (TCRdb year 2017). In the study overall: According to an earlier analysis of 587 of the donors, 200 million or so T cells yielded over 90 million unique TCR beta sequences and less than 300 Gb of sequence data. About 280 gigabases of sequencing data and approximately 85 million unique TCR sequences were included in an early release covering several hundred HLA-typed donors. Of the roughly 400 genotyped donors, approximately 83% fell in the genetic ancestry cluster associated with self-reported Caucasian donors. The aim of the study was to test whether cataloging public T cell receptors could identify signatures of past pathogen exposure. The study profiled the T cell repertoires of hundreds of subjects by immunosequencing and related them to cytomegalovirus serostatus. A separate validation cohort of 100 to 150 different subjects was used in addition to the roughly 700-subject first cohort. To predict cytomegalovirus infection status, the study combined high-throughput TCR immunosequencing, statistical association of individual TCRs with disease status, and machine learning. A later analysis re-analyzed previously published TCR beta repertoires from 500 to 700 donors and added high-resolution HLA genotyping to study TCR occurrence patterns. In the later analysis, no new phenotypic data were used to find candidate immune exposures; instead, reliance was placed on TCR beta sequences and their occurrence across donors. An earlier analysis of 500 to 750 of the donors applied high-throughput TCR beta sequencing to assess whether each TCR beta V gene segment acted as functional or pseudogenic. Donor age, sex, ethnicity and CMV serostatus were compiled together with the repertoire data. In a later genetic analysis, genome-wide SNP genotypes for about three fifths of the 666 donors were used, and that subset was treated as a discovery cohort. All discovery cohort repertoires had been generated using a single sequencing platform. Class I and class II HLA loci were covered by the typing at four-digit resolution. The number of typed donors differed by locus: roughly 620-630 for A, B, C, DRB1 and DQB1; 522 for DQA1; 606 for DPA1; and some 450 for DPB1. Five DR-DQ haplotypes were handled as single units for association and clustering because linkage in the cohort was strong. Among around 400 genotyped donors of the cohort, an average of approximately 240,000 unique TCR beta nucleotide sequences was sequenced per donor, of which approximately 19% were non-productive.

About this clone: Its antigen remains undetermined. Base qualities are missing; no much larger clone stands one base away.

In total, roughly 710 healthy bone marrow donors made up the cohort. At the time of sampling, every cohort member was nominally healthy, though immune exposures that went unrecorded were likely present. The donor was CMV seropositive and was included in the group of approximately 300 seropositive cohort members. A peripheral blood sample was collected from each donor, and TCR beta sequencing was performed on peripheral blood mononuclear cells. The Qiagen DNeasy Blood Extraction Kit was used to extract genomic DNA from the blood cell samples. The library was generated by the immunoSEQ multiplex PCR assay. A mixture of 60 forward primers for TCR Vbeta segments and 13 reverse primers for TCR Jbeta segments was used in the multiplex PCR. Amplification of the CDR3 region of rearranged TCR beta genes was performed with a multiplex PCR assay on genomic DNA. On the Illumina HiSeq System, the amplified TCR beta libraries were sequenced as 87-base-pair reads. On the study's bioinformatics: A later analysis counted tens of millions of unique TCR beta chains across the 666 repertoires, and 9.5 million to 11 million of these chains were shared by at least two donors. A nearest-neighbor algorithm error-corrected the raw reads and collapsed the reads into unique sequences, merging closely related sequences to remove PCR and sequencing errors. Alignment of CDR3 sequences to IMGT reference sequences was used to assign V, D and J gene segments. For a sequence to be retained, at least a six-nucleotide match to both a V gene segment and a J gene segment was required. A rearrangement was called productive if the CDR3 had no stop codons and remained in frame with V and J, and every other rearrangement was called non-productive. CDR3 was defined according to IMGT convention as the region running from the second conserved V-encoded cysteine to the conserved J-encoded phenylalanine. The earlier analysis of about 610 of the donors excluded any sequence lacking an unambiguous match to a single V gene segment. An earlier analysis of 550 to 650 of the donors classified V segments as functional when productive rearrangements were above 56.7% and as segregating when the standard deviation between donors was above 5%. A statistical classification framework was built for diagnosing cytomegalovirus status from the catalog of TCR beta chain sequences. A later analysis assigned V and J genes by comparing TCR nucleotide sequences with IMGT/GENE-DB human TR gene sequences. In a later analysis, CDR3 sequences and most-parsimonious VDJ recombination scenarios were assigned using the TCRdist pipeline. In a later analysis, each TCR beta chain was defined by its CDR3 amino acid sequence together with its V-gene family, and reads without a unique V-gene family were excluded. To address suspected cross-contamination and a sequencing artifact, a later analysis removed under 600 highly shared, low-generation-probability nucleotide sequences. For each public chain, a later analysis derived a clonal expansion index from normalized ranks of inferred template counts within each repertoire. In a later analysis, generation probabilities were computed using a VDJ recombination model fitted to out-of-frame rearrangements, and the results were checked against IGoR. In a later analysis, TCR-TCR, TCR-HLA and TCR-CMV co-occurrence was scored with hypergeometric tests, and a repertoire-size bias correction was applied to TCR pairs. A later analysis estimated false discovery rates by permuting HLA or CMV assignments 20 times. In a later analysis, co-occurring TCRs were grouped using DBSCAN, and TCRdist sequence similarity was added for clustering within HLA-allele-positive subsets. Repertoires with fewer than 30,000 or more than 120,000 public chains, plus five repertoires with anomalous nucleotide sharing, were excluded from co-occurrence clustering. This immuneACCESS table, as held by TCRdb, lists in-frame sequences with V and J called but not all clones. Of the missing ones, under half trace to an unresolved V gene in checked studies; the others have no known cause. From that table come the V and J calls and clone size; the DNA was used to work out D and trimming. The sample table shows tens of thousands of clones, and about 66% are seen once. Of the sample, about 22% falls within the top ten clones.

General findings and caveats noted by the study authors: In a later analysis, TCR association rates were found to vary across HLA loci, with the most associated TCRs seen for DRB1 alleles and the fewest for HLA-C alleles. Only TCR beta chains were sequenced in this cohort, and the absence of alpha or paired-chain data limited detectable features. Because HLA typing was unavailable for some donors at each locus, only the typed subset was used in association tests. A few of the identified cytomegalovirus-associated TCR beta chains were confirmed in vitro to be specific for cytomegalovirus antigens. According to the authors, the approach could potentially be generalized to other disease states and immunological phenotypes. Most TCR sequences were seen in very few donors, while some public TCRs were found in many individuals. Some IMGT-functional V segments, including TRBV6-2 and TRBV6-3, could not be distinguished by the 87-base-pair reads and were therefore excluded. Strong co-occurrence of HLA alleles, especially DR and DQ, made assigning TCR associations to individual alleles difficult. For the cohort, immune exposure information was limited to CMV serostatus. V-gene and J-gene trimming of TCR beta chains was associated with a missense DCLRE1C variant in a later genetic analysis, and the association was replicated in an independent cohort. The sequencing pipeline was judged likely to have produced a cluster of highly shared sequence variants as a technical artifact. In a later analysis, HLA-associated TCR beta chains showed more clonal expansion and lower generation probabilities than non-associated chains that were equally common. In a later analysis, most CMV-associated TCR beta chains were found to appear HLA-restricted, with HLA associations seemingly driven largely by CMV exposure. In an earlier analysis of approximately 600 of the donors, most TCR beta V segments were observed in productive rearrangements about 87% or about 30% of the time, broadly matching IMGT annotations. Presence/absence analyses assumed roughly uniform sequencing depth across donors, an assumption that may not hold. About 17 rarely observed V segments, including chromosome 9 orphons, were excluded from the earlier analysis of 550 to 700 of the donors because counts were too low. At a false discovery rate of 0.05, a later analysis linked around 15,000 TCR beta sequences to specific HLA alleles. According to a later genetic analysis, donors in an Asian-associated ancestry cluster had fewer N-insertions in productive TCRs than the approximately 670-donor mean. Cytomegalovirus status was reported to be diagnosed by the classifier with high specificity and sensitivity in both the original and validation cohorts. A further reported finding was that TCR beta sequences accurately predicted the HLA-A and HLA-B alleles for most subjects in the first cohort. Linkage disequilibrium might explain the correlated functional status among segregating V segments, but an unknown experimental factor could not be excluded. In a later analysis, several top co-occurrence clusters were reported to appear linked to parvovirus B19, influenza, CMV and Epstein-Barr virus. A total of fewer than 200 TCR beta chains were listed by the study as associated with cytomegalovirus.

From cysteine to phenylalanine, the CDR3 is 16 amino acids long. Only the CDR3 DNA stays, 48 bases, in frame from base 1. The germline V end is reduced by 7 bases and the J end by 5 bases; junction bases left unmatched: 9. In the germline V gene (reference sequence), CDR1 corresponds to LNHDA and CDR2 to SQIVND. In this chain, TRBV19 is recombined with TRBJ2-1, and 12 junction bases match TRBD2. The sequence was collected from a woman aged 45-65 years in good health and CMV-seropositive. Specimen: PBMCs. The DNA sequence follows: TGTGCCAGTACCCCGGGTGGGACTAGCGGGCACAATGAGCAGTTCTTC. Its protein reads: CASTPGGTSGHNEQFF.